This T cell receptor beta chain was documented in a study of T cell changes during pregnancy in multiple sclerosis. With V trimmed by 8 bases and J by 4 bases, 7 bases remained unmatched. Germline-derived CDR1 and CDR2 are MNHNY and SVGAGI (reference sequence). CDR3 size: 15 residues. Method: immunoSEQ multiplex PCR; TCRdb's copy keeps in-frame clones and lacks some. The table records tens of thousands of clones, over 90% of them present only once. The starting material was CD4+ T cells from peripheral blood mononuclear cells, obtained after pregnancy. The receptor was isolated from a female donor in good health, enrolled as a control in a pregnancy study. V is TRBV6-6 and J is TRBJ2-2; TRBD2 matches 10 bases. Written as DNA, the CDR3 is TGTGCCAGCTATCTAGCGGGGGTGCCCACCGGGGAGCTGTTTTTT. It is translated as CASYLAGVPTGELFF.